The 31 T cell receptor beta chains listed next were all sequenced from one sample in a study of blood T cell repertoires in COVID-19. The method was immunoSEQ multiplex PCR; TCRdb's version includes in-frame clones alone and lacks a portion of them. The sample yields some 150,000 clones, about 80% seen once. The specimen was peripheral blood. These receptors came from a man aged 65 to 85 with acute or convalescent COVID-19.

V is TRBV10-3 and J is TRBJ1-4, with D possibly being TRBD1 (5 bases). Per germline, CDR1 ENHRY and CDR2 SYGVKD. CDR3 length equals 14 residues. Trimming took 2 bases from V and 11 from J, leaving 15 bases between them. The CDR3 sequence is CAISERGGSDKLFF. The CDR3 nucleotides are TGTGCCATCAGTGAGCGGGGGGGGAGTGACAAACTGTTTTTT.

V usage is TRBV5-1 and J usage is TRBJ2-1; D possibly corresponds to TRBD1 (5 bases). CDR1 SGHRS and CDR2 YFSETQ come from the germline V gene. This CDR3 has 14 residues. The V and J ends lost 4 bases and 3 bases respectively, with 11 bases between them. The CDR3 region has the DNA TGCGCCAGCAGCCTAGGACACGACTACAATGAGCAGTTCTTC. Translation: CASSLGHDYNEQFF.

The chain is built from TRBV2 and TRBJ2-1; a possible D gene is TRBD1 (6 bases). V was trimmed by 4 bases and J by 8 bases, leaving 9 bases between them. The CDR3 consists of 12 residues. Germline V gene data show CDR1 as SNHLY and CDR2 as FYNNEI. CDR3 region: CASSVRGDEQFF. For the CDR3, the DNA is TGTGCCAGCAGTGTCAGGGGCGATGAGCAGTTCTTC.

This sequence joins TRBV19 and TRBJ1-3; no reliable D call. The V end was cut by 3 bases, the J end by 4 bases, with 13 bases between. The CDR3 length is 15 residues. In germline, CDR1 is LNHDA, CDR2 SQIVND (reference sequence). The CDR3 DNA reads TGTGCCAGTAGTATTGGCGGTTTTCTCGGAAACACCATATATTTT. This sequence encodes CASSIGGFLGNTIYF. The full variable domain, its missing parts supplied by reference TRBV19 and TRBJ1-3, is DGGITQSPKYLFRKEGQNVTLSCEQNLNHDAMYWYRQDPGQGLRLIYYSQIVNDFQKGDIAEGYSVSREKKESFPLTVTSAQKNPTAFYLCASSIGGFLGNTIYFGEGSWLTVV.

The rearrangement joins TRBV5-4 to TRBJ2-4, with no clear D. This CDR3 region has 13 residues. Germline V gene lookup returns CDR1 SGHNT and CDR2 YYREEE (reference sequence). V was shortened by 3 bases and J by 8 bases, with 12 bases between the two germline ends. The CDR3 here is CASSSQATDIQYF. The CDR3 DNA follows: TGTGCCAGCAGCTCACAAGCGACGGACATTCAGTACTTC.

This sequence joins TRBV5-1 and TRBJ2-3; 10 bases map to TRBD1. The J segment lost 4 bases and the V segment lost 6 bases, leaving 11 bases of the junction unmatched. The germline V gene encodes CDR1 SGHRS and CDR2 YFSETQ. CDR3 length: 16 amino acids. The CDR3 DNA reads TGCGCCAGCAAAGAGTCCCGGGACAGGGGTCCAGATACGCAGTATTTT. Encoded protein: CASKESRDRGPDTQYF. The complete variable domain, with remaining parts taken from reference TRBV5-1 and TRBJ2-3, reads KAGVTQTPRYLIKTRGQQVTLSCSPISGHRSVSWYQQTPGQGLQFLFEYFSETQRNKGNFPGRFSGRQFSNSRSEMNVSTLELGDSALYLCASKESRDRGPDTQYFGPGTRLTVL.

A single count supports this clone. The chain uses TRBV28 and TRBJ2-1; D perhaps matches TRBD2 (7 bases). The CDR3 contains 15 residues. Germline CDR1 is MDHEN and CDR2 is SYDVKM. V gave up 7 bases and J gave up 6 bases, with 19 bases separating them. CDR3 sequence: CASITEGGLSNEQFF. The DNA of the CDR3 is TGTGCCAGCATCACAGAGGGGGGGCTATCCAATGAGCAGTTCTTC.

This clone was counted between two and nine times. The rearrangement uses TRBV15 and TRBJ2-5, with 9 bases identical to TRBD1. The CDR3 covers 15 residues. V shed 3 bases, J shed 5 bases, and the junction held 7 bases outside the gene matches. Germline CDR1 LNHNV, CDR2 YYDKDF (reference sequence). DNA of the CDR3: TGTGCCACCAGCAGGGACAGGGGAATTTGGGAGACCCAGTACTTC. Encoded protein: CATSRDRGIWETQYF.

The J gene is TRBJ2-2, the V gene TRBV7-3; 7 bases are a match to TRBD1. After removal of 0 bases from V and 2 bases from J, the junction contained 3 bases not matched to a gene. CDR1 is SGHTA, CDR2 FQGTGA, per germline. This CDR3 comprises 16 residues. The DNA for the CDR3 is TGTGCCAGCAGCTTAACGAGGGACAGAAACACCGGGGAGCTGTTTTTT. Translating it yields CASSLTRDRNTGELFF.

V is TRBV9 and J is TRBJ2-3, with D possibly TRBD2 on 6 matching bases. The CDR3 extends over 12 amino acids. Trimming removed 4 bases at V and 7 bases at J, with 10 bases between. Germline CDR1 and CDR2: SGDLS and YYNGEE. CDR3: CASSPRGYTQYF. CDR3 nucleotides: TGTGCCAGCAGCCCCCGGGGGTATACGCAGTATTTT. Looking up the rest from reference TRBV9 and TRBJ2-3 gives the full variable domain: DSGVTQTPKHLITATGQRVTLRCSPRSGDLSVYWYQQSLDQGLQFLIQYYNGEERAKGNILERFSAQQFPDLHSELNLSSLELGDSALYFCASSPRGYTQYFGPGTRLTVL.

The J gene is TRBJ1-6, the V gene TRBV29-1; D is perhaps TRBD1 (6 bases). V was clipped by 1 base and J by 11 bases, with 12 bases between them. From germline, CDR1 is SQVTM and CDR2 ANQGSEA. This CDR3 contains 13 residues. The CDR3 region is CSVEVGGGTPLHF. As DNA, the CDR3 is TGCAGCGTTGAAGTAGGGGGGGGTACACCCCTCCACTTT.

This clone appeared a single time. The J gene is TRBJ1-6, the V gene TRBV7-2; D remains ambiguous. The CDR3 totals 15 residues. With 0 bases removed from V and 10 bases from J, the gap between germline ends came to 13 bases. Per the germline V gene, CDR1 is SGHTA and CDR2 is FQGNSA. CDR3 DNA sequence: TGTGCCAGCAGCTTAGCTCTCGGGGAGGGCTCACCCCTCCACTTT. It is translated as CASSLALGEGSPLHF.

The chain employs TRBV3-1 (or the pseudogene TRBV3-2) and TRBJ1-2, with a tentative D call TRBD1 (5 bases). Germline CDR1 reads LGHDT; CDR2 reads YNNKEL (reference sequence). The CDR3 spans 13 residues. V was trimmed by 2 bases and J by 6 bases, leaving 10 bases between them. For the CDR3, the DNA is TGTGCCAGCAGCCAAAGTTCGGACAATGGCTACACCTTC. Amino acid sequence: CASSQSSDNGYTF.

The V call is TRBV6-5, the J call TRBJ2-1, with 12 bases fitting TRBD2. Germline lookup yields CDR1 MNHEY and CDR2 SVGAGI. The CDR3 has 14 residues. V was clipped by 6 bases and J by 10 bases; unmatched bases: 7. The CDR3, as DNA: TGTGCCAGCAGGGCCGGACTAGCGGGAAACGAGCAGTTCTTC. It yields the protein CASRAGLAGNEQFF.

The V call is TRBV5-1, the J call TRBJ2-3; a possible D gene is TRBD2 (6 bases). V shed 0 bases and J shed 4 bases, with 12 bases lying between them. This CDR3 contains 15 residues. CDR1 SGHRS and CDR2 YFSETQ come from the germline V gene. CDR3 protein: CASSLDGGQADTQYF. The CDR3 DNA follows: TGCGCCAGCAGCTTGGATGGAGGGCAAGCAGATACGCAGTATTTT.

The chain joins TRBV3-1 (or the pseudogene TRBV3-2) to TRBJ2-5, with TRBD2 matching over 8 bases. The CDR3 contains 15 residues. CDR1 is LGHDT, CDR2 YNNKEL, per germline (reference sequence). V gave up 11 bases and J gave up 5 bases; unmatched junction bases: 16. CDR3 sequence (DNA): TGTGCCTCCGACCGGGAGGGGCTCCGTGGGGAGACCCAGTACTTC. Encoded protein: CASDREGLRGETQYF.

The gene calls are TRBV11-2 and TRBJ2-7; D call uncertain. V gave up 0 bases and J gave up 5 bases, with 14 bases separating them. In germline, CDR1 is SGHAT, CDR2 FQNNGV. The CDR3 sequence is 15 residues long. The CDR3 DNA sequence: TGTGCCAGCAGCTTAGATTGGGCAGGCCACCACGAGCAGTACTTC. Its translation: CASSLDWAGHHEQYF.

This chain connects TRBV28 to TRBJ2-7, with 9 nucleotides matching TRBD2. The trim removed 8 bases at V and 0 bases at J, leaving 5 bases unmatched. The germline CDR1 and CDR2 sequences are MDHEN and SYDVKM. The CDR3 spans 14 residues. This chain's CDR3 is CASLTSGPSYEQYF. As DNA, the CDR3 is TGTGCCAGCCTGACTAGCGGCCCCTCCTACGAGCAGTACTTC.

The rearrangement uses TRBV5-1 and TRBJ1-1; 9 nucleotides match TRBD1. The length of the CDR3 is 16 residues. J was trimmed by 2 bases and V by 4 bases; bases with no gene match: 9. Germline-derived CDR1 and CDR2 are SGHRS and YFSETQ. CDR3 nucleotides: TGCGCCAGCAGCGGGGGAGGACAGGGGCGTAACACTGAAGCTTTCTTT. Translated: CASSGGGQGRNTEAFF.

V gene TRBV19 combines with J gene TRBJ1-5, with a possible D match to TRBD1 (5 bases). The CDR3 runs 16 residues. CDR1 is LNHDA and CDR2 is SQIVND in the germline V gene (reference sequence). The ends were cut back, 3 bases at V and 1 base at J, with 13 bases in the middle. CDR3 residues: CASSISRGWSNQPQHF. The DNA for the CDR3 is TGTGCCAGTAGTATTAGTCGGGGGTGGAGCAATCAGCCCCAGCATTTT.

This clone was seen just once. The chain is built from TRBV5-1 and TRBJ2-4, with 7 bases lining up with TRBD1. This CDR3 has 15 residues. J lost 7 bases, V lost 4 bases, and 11 bases had no gene match. CDR1 is SGHRS and CDR2 is YFSETQ in the germline V gene. CDR3 region: CASSLTGQEPNIQYF. CDR3 in DNA: TGCGCCAGCAGCCTCACAGGACAGGAACCCAACATTCAGTACTTC. Based on the CDR3 plus reference TRBV5-1 and TRBJ2-4, the full variable domain is KAGVTQTPRYLIKTRGQQVTLSCSPISGHRSVSWYQQTPGQGLQFLFEYFSETQRNKGNFPGRFSGRQFSNSRSEMNVSTLELGDSALYLCASSLTGQEPNIQYFGAGTRLSVL.

The V and J genes are TRBV3-1 (or the pseudogene TRBV3-2) and TRBJ1-3; D possibly corresponds to TRBD1 (6 bases). Germline lookup yields CDR1 LGHDT and CDR2 YNNKEL (reference sequence). Trimming took 7 bases from V and 0 from J, leaving 16 bases between them. The CDR3 loop spans 16 amino acids. The CDR3 bases are TGTGCCAGCACGCCACAGGGAATGGGCTCTGGAAACACCATATATTTT. Translation gives CASTPQGMGSGNTIYF.

This chain joins TRBV4-1 and TRBJ2-5, with 7 bases lining up with TRBD1. This CDR3 is built from 13 residues. J was trimmed by 2 bases and V by 4 bases; bases with no gene match: 1. The V gene's germline CDR1 is MGHRA and CDR2 YSYEKL. The CDR3 loop is CASSRDRQETQYF. For the CDR3, the DNA is TGCGCCAGCAGCCGGGACAGACAAGAGACCCAGTACTTC.

The V gene is TRBV12-5, the J gene TRBJ1-1; D remains unclear. The CDR3 covers 11 residues. Germline V CDR1 and CDR2: LGHNT, FRNRAP. Trimming took off 7 bases at V and 0 bases at J, with 3 bases between the two ends. The CDR3 is CASAMNTEAFF. The CDR3 coding sequence is TGTGCTAGTGCCATGAACACTGAAGCTTTCTTT. Using reference TRBV12-5 and TRBJ1-1 for the parts outside the CDR3, the full variable domain is DARVTQTPRHKVTEMGQEVTMRCQPILGHNTVFWYRQTMMQGLELLAYFRNRAPLDDSGMPKDRFSAEMPDATLATLKIQPSEPRDSAVYFCASAMNTEAFFGQGTRLTVV.

This chain uses TRBV12-3 or TRBV12-4 with TRBJ1-6, with D possibly matching TRBD1 (5 bases). Trimming shortened V by 2 bases and J by 7 bases, and 6 bases separated the two germline ends. This CDR3 spans 13 amino acids. The CDR3 loop reads CASSLRGNSPLHF. CDR3 sequence (DNA): TGTGCCAGCAGTTTACGGGGGAATTCACCCCTCCACTTT.

V gene TRBV4-2 combines with J gene TRBJ1-3; D remains unclear. Germline V gene sequence: CDR1 LGHNA, CDR2 YNFKEQ. Trimming pared 0 bases from V and 4 bases from J, leaving 16 bases between. The CDR3 has 17 amino acids. CDR3 loop: CASSQDFGEASGNTIYF. The CDR3 DNA reads TGTGCCAGCAGCCAAGATTTCGGGGAGGCTTCGGGAAACACCATATATTTT.

The CDR3 region has the DNA TGTGCCAGCAGCTTGGGCTATTGGGTGAACACTGAAGCTTTCTTT. It is translated as CASSLGYWVNTEAFF. This chain uses TRBV6-5 with TRBJ1-1; D is unresolved. The CDR3 contains 15 residues. V dropped 6 bases and J dropped 0 bases, with 14 bases sitting between them. The germline V gene has CDR1 MNHEY and CDR2 SVGAGI.

The chain recombines TRBV7-2 with TRBJ2-5; 12 positions match TRBD1. CDR1 is SGHTA and CDR2 is FQGNSA in the germline V gene. With V trimmed by 6 bases and J by 3 bases, 2 bases remained unmatched. This CDR3 contains 14 residues. CDR3 residues: CASRGTGGKETQYF. CDR3 DNA sequence: TGTGCCAGCAGGGGGACAGGGGGCAAAGAGACCCAGTACTTC.

The V and J genes are TRBV5-1 and TRBJ2-2; D might be TRBD2 (6 bases). There are 16 residues in the CDR3. V lost 4 bases and J 1 base, leaving 14 bases between the germline ends. CDR1 SGHRS and CDR2 YFSETQ come from the germline V gene. CDR3 sequence: CASSPQAGMNTGELFF. CDR3 DNA sequence: TGCGCCAGCAGCCCGCAGGCGGGGATGAACACCGGGGAGCTGTTTTTT.

The chain joins TRBV2 to TRBJ2-7; 7 nucleotides match TRBD1. The CDR3 totals 17 residues. After removal of 10 bases from V and 6 bases from J, the junction contained 24 bases not matched to a gene. CDR1 is SNHLY, CDR2 FYNNEI, per germline. CDR3 sequence (DNA): TGTGCCACACAAACAGGGGTAACGTCCCCTTTGGCGTCCGAGCAGTACTTC. As protein: CATQTGVTSPLASEQYF.

This chain joins TRBV3-1 (or the pseudogene TRBV3-2) and TRBJ2-1; 7 positions match TRBD2. CDR1 and CDR2 from the germline V gene are LGHDT and YNNKEL (reference sequence). V shed 4 bases, J shed 3 bases, and the junction held 6 bases outside the gene matches. The CDR3 totals 15 residues. The CDR3, as DNA: TGTGCCAGCAGCCTGGAACGGGGGGTCTACAATGAGCAGTTCTTC. Encoded protein: CASSLERGVYNEQFF.